These 24 T cell receptor beta chains were all obtained from the same sample, sequenced in a study of blood T cells in healthy people across ages. With a J-beta primer mix and a sample-barcoded 5' primer, a second PCR ran about 7 to 11 cycles. MiXCR, applied by TCRdb to the 5' RACE reads, yields one record per CDR3 protein. The sample contains around 1.5 million distinct CDR3 sequences, approximately 63% of which appear only once. Sample: blood. The receptors come from a man aged 18 to 30 in good health.

This clonotype was picked up one time. As DNA, the CDR3 is TGTGCCATCAGGGGGGGCCTACTCTCTGGGGCCAACGTCCTGACTTTC. Its protein is CAIRGGLLSGANVLTF. The V gene is TRBV10-3, the J gene TRBJ2-6; either TRBD1 or TRBD2 may fit D (6 bases each). The germline gives CDR1 ENHRY, CDR2 SYGVKD. The CDR3 covers 16 residues. V was shortened by 6 bases and J by 0 bases, with 12 bases between the two germline ends.

This chain links TRBV20-1 with TRBJ1-1, with D uncertain. There are 13 residues in the CDR3. V lost 6 bases and J lost 0, with 11 bases in between. Looked up from germline, CDR1 is DFQATT and CDR2 is SNEGSKA (reference sequence). For the CDR3, the DNA is TGCAGTGCCGGGTGTACGGTGAACACTGAAGCTTTCTTT. The encoded protein is CSAGCTVNTEAFF.

V and J are TRBV2 and TRBJ2-1; TRBD1 aligns across 11 bases. From germline, CDR1 is SNHLY and CDR2 FYNNEI. The CDR3 sequence is 14 residues long. J lost 7 bases, V lost 5 bases, and 4 bases had no gene match. The CDR3 nucleotides read TGTGCCAGCAGTCCTGGACAGGGGGCAAATGAGCAGTTCTTC. Residues: CASSPGQGANEQFF. The full variable domain, with the rest looked up from reference TRBV2 and TRBJ2-1, is EPEVTQTPSHQVTQMGQEVILRCVPISNHLYFYWYRQILGQKVEFLVSFYNNEISEKSEIFDDQFSVERPDGSNFTLKIRSTKLEDSAMYFCASSPGQGANEQFFGPGTRLTVL.

This clonotype has a handful of counts. The rearrangement links TRBV7-9 to TRBJ2-3, with 9 positions matching TRBD1. Germline assignment: CDR1 SEHNR and CDR2 FQNEAQ (reference sequence). V shed 1 base and J 4 bases; nucleotides not matched to a gene: 9. This CDR3 has 17 amino acids. CDR3 sequence reads: CASSLGLGTGRPDTQYF. In DNA, the CDR3 is TGTGCCAGCAGCTTAGGTCTCGGGACAGGGCGGCCAGATACGCAGTATTTT.

The chain employs TRBV5-1 and TRBJ1-2; 9 positions agree with TRBD1. The CDR3 runs to 14 residues. The germline gives CDR1 SGHRS, CDR2 YFSETQ. J lost 4 bases, V lost 3 bases, and 4 bases had no gene match. DNA of the CDR3: TGCGCCAGCAGCTCCGGGACAGGGACCTATGGCTACACCTTC. This encodes CASSSGTGTYGYTF.

The chain uses TRBV29-1 and TRBJ1-1; no definite D call. Germline CDR1 reads SQVTM; CDR2 reads ANQGSEA. V lost 4 bases, J lost 1 base, and 10 bases lay in between. The CDR3 contains 13 residues. The CDR3: CSVVILGNTEAFF. CDR3 nucleotide sequence: TGCAGCGTTGTAATTCTGGGGAACACTGAAGCTTTCTTT.

The chain couples TRBV25-1 to TRBJ2-2; 7 positions agree with TRBD1. V lost 3 bases to trimming and J lost 7 bases; unmatched junction nucleotides: 5. Germline-derived CDR1 and CDR2 are MGHDK and SYGVNS. The CDR3 extends over 14 amino acids. CDR3 residues: CASSDRDSGGELFF. The CDR3 DNA follows: TGTGCCAGCAGTGACCGGGACAGTGGCGGGGAGCTGTTTTTT.

This chain uses TRBV5-4 with TRBJ2-1, with 8 bases that match TRBD2. V shed 2 bases, J shed 2 bases, and the junction held 9 bases outside the gene matches. The CDR3 runs to 17 residues. Germline values: CDR1 SGHNT, CDR2 YYREEE (reference sequence). The DNA of the CDR3 is TGTGCCAGCAGCTTACCGGGGGGTAGCGGGACCTACAATGAGCAGTTCTTC. Amino acid sequence: CASSLPGGSGTYNEQFF.

V is TRBV5-7 and J is TRBJ2-1, with a weak D call TRBD2 (7 bases). TRBV5-7 is marked as an open reading frame, function uncertain. V lost 9 bases and J lost 5, with 30 bases in between. This CDR3 is 18 amino acids long. The CDR3 loop reads CATGGGTITQKDDNEQFF. The CDR3 DNA sequence: TGTGCCACGGGGGGTGGGACAATTACACAGAAGGACGACAATGAGCAGTTCTTC.

The rearrangement links TRBV6-5 to TRBJ2-1; D is ambiguous. The CDR3 loop spans 15 amino acids. Trimming shortened V by 0 bases and J by 4 bases, and 10 bases separated the two germline ends. Per germline, CDR1 MNHEY and CDR2 SVGAGI. DNA for the CDR3: TGTGCCAGCAGTTACTCGAACCCAAAGTACAATGAGCAGTTCTTC. Amino acid sequence: CASSYSNPKYNEQFF.

V is TRBV12-3 or TRBV12-4 and J is TRBJ1-2; maybe TRBD1 (5 bases). The CDR3 has 11 amino acids. V lost 10 bases to trimming and J lost 5 bases, with 11 bases between them. CDR3 in amino acids: CATYWGYGYTF. The CDR3 DNA sequence: TGTGCCACTTATTGGGGGTATGGCTACACCTTC.

The chain couples TRBV7-9 to TRBJ2-7, with D unclear. Germline CDR1 reads SEHNR; CDR2 reads FQNEAQ (reference sequence). V shed 1 base and J shed 5 bases, with 12 bases lying between them. There are 14 residues in the CDR3. CDR3 sequence reads: CASSLVSRVDEQYF. The CDR3 DNA is TGTGCCAGCAGCTTAGTCAGTCGGGTAGACGAGCAGTACTTC.

This clonotype was seen just once. The chain is built from TRBV20-1 and TRBJ2-7, with 10 nucleotides matching TRBD2. The J call may be wrong; the DNA end is better matched by TRBJ2-5. In germline, CDR1 is DFQATT, CDR2 SNEGSKA (reference sequence). The CDR3 is made up of 15 amino acids. The CDR3 is CSARSLAGDQETQYF. The DNA of the CDR3 is TGCAGTGCCAGGTCCCTAGCGGGAGATCAGGAGACCCAGTACTTC.

This clonotype was seen a handful of times. The V and J genes are TRBV7-2 and TRBJ2-7; TRBD2 matches at 9 bases. This CDR3 contains 15 residues. The trim removed 4 bases at V and 0 bases at J, leaving 4 bases unmatched. Germline loops: CDR1 SGHTA, CDR2 FQGNSA. The chain's CDR3 is CASSSYSGSSYEQYF. Here the CDR3 DNA reads TGTGCCAGCAGCTCCTATAGCGGGAGCTCCTACGAGCAGTACTTC.

The chain combines TRBV5-1 with TRBJ2-5; D may be TRBD2 (6 bases). Trimming removed 0 bases at V and 5 bases at J, with 11 bases between. CDR1 is SGHRS, CDR2 YFSETQ, per germline. The CDR3 runs 14 residues. The chain's CDR3 is CASSLVLRGETQYF. In DNA form, the CDR3 reads TGCGCCAGCAGCTTGGTGCTCCGGGGGGAGACCCAGTACTTC.

This clonotype was counted a single time. The rearrangement links TRBV11-2 to TRBJ1-1; weak D call: TRBD1 (6 bases). The CDR3 consists of 16 residues. The V and J ends lost 5 bases and 0 bases respectively, with 16 bases between them. CDR1 is SGHAT and CDR2 is FQNNGV in the germline V gene. The CDR3 DNA is TGTGCCAGCAGCCATCGGACAGAAGTTCTGAACACTGAAGCTTTCTTT. It translates to CASSHRTEVLNTEAFF.

This rearrangement joins TRBV5-5 to TRBJ1-6; tentatively, D is TRBD1 (5 bases). The length of the CDR3 is 14 residues. Germline CDR1 SGHKS, CDR2 YYEKEE (reference sequence). V shed 4 bases and J shed 4 bases, with 9 bases lying between them. The CDR3 loop is CASSRRGYNSPLHF. DNA of the CDR3: TGTGCCAGCAGCCGCCGGGGGTATAATTCACCCCTCCACTTT.

The V call is TRBV27, the J call TRBJ1-1; D not resolved. The CDR3 is 14 amino acids. Germline V gene lookup returns CDR1 MNHEY and CDR2 SMNVEV (reference sequence). The V end was cut by 2 bases, the J end by 4 bases, with 11 bases between. CDR3: CASSLVGLGTEAFF. The CDR3 DNA reads TGTGCCAGCAGTTTAGTGGGTTTGGGCACTGAAGCTTTCTTT.

The chain combines TRBV6-1 with TRBJ2-5; possibly TRBD2 for D (5 bases). The J call is uncertain, as TRBJ2-7 better fits the DNA end. Germline CDR1 is MNHNS and CDR2 is SASEGT. The CDR3 runs 16 residues. CDR3 in DNA: TGTGCCAGCAGTGACGGACGGGGTAGAGGCATCTACGAGCAGTACTTC. Its translation is CASSDGRGRGIYEQYF.

This clonotype was observed a few times. The chain is built from TRBV4-1 and TRBJ2-7; maybe TRBD1 (6 bases). Trimming removed 4 bases at V and 5 bases at J, with 12 bases between. Germline V gene sequence: CDR1 MGHRA, CDR2 YSYEKL. The CDR3 totals 13 residues. The CDR3, as DNA: TGCGCCAGCAGCCGACAGGTAGGCGACGAGCAGTACTTC. Translating gives CASSRQVGDEQYF.

The J gene is TRBJ1-2, the V gene TRBV4-1; TRBD1 is a possible D gene (6 bases). V gave up 0 bases and J gave up 4 bases, with 21 bases separating them. The CDR3 has 18 amino acids. Germline loops: CDR1 MGHRA, CDR2 YSYEKL. CDR3 sequence: CASSQDLIFGRGRYGYTF. CDR3 DNA sequence: TGCGCCAGCAGCCAAGATCTCATCTTCGGCAGGGGCCGCTATGGCTACACCTTC.

This clonotype was picked up a small number of times. This chain links TRBV18 with TRBJ2-7, with 12 positions matching TRBD1. The CDR3 has 14 residues. The junction had 3 bases not matched to a gene; V was cut back by 3 bases and J by 6 bases. The germline V gene encodes CDR1 KGHSH and CDR2 LQKENI. Here the CDR3 reads CASSPGTGGFEQYF. The CDR3 DNA sequence: TGTGCCAGCTCACCGGGGACAGGGGGCTTCGAGCAGTACTTC. The full variable domain, with the rest looked up from reference TRBV18 and TRBJ2-7, is NAGVMQNPRHLVRRRGQEARLRCSPMKGHSHVYWYRQLPEEGLKFMVYLQKENIIDESGMPKERFSAEFPKEGPSILRIQQVVRGDSAAYFCASSPGTGGFEQYFGPGTRLTVT.

This clonotype was picked up a small number of times. The chain joins TRBV4-1 to TRBJ2-3; possible D gene TRBD2, 6 bases. Trimming removed 5 bases at V and 2 bases at J, with 14 bases between. CDR3 size: 15 residues. Germline CDR1 reads MGHRA; CDR2 reads YSYEKL. CDR3 protein: CASSYRTGVTDTQYF. As DNA, the CDR3 is TGCGCCAGCAGCTACAGGACGGGGGTCACAGATACGCAGTATTTT.

In its sample, this clonotype was seen a few times. V is TRBV7-2 and J is TRBJ2-4, with D perhaps TRBD1 or TRBD2 (5 bases each). This CDR3 spans 15 amino acids. Germline V gene sequence: CDR1 SGHTA, CDR2 FQGNSA. Between the trimmed V and J ends, which lost 3 bases and 4 bases, there was a span of 13 bases. Here the CDR3 DNA reads TGTGCCAGCAGCTTCGCTTCGGGACCAAAAAACATTCAGTACTTC. Protein: CASSFASGPKNIQYF. The entire variable domain, with the rest obtained from reference TRBV7-2 and TRBJ2-4, is as follows: GAGVSQSPSNKVTEKGKDVELRCDPISGHTALYWYRQSLGQGLEFLIYFQGNSAPDKSGLPSDRFSAERTGGSVSTLTIQRTQQEDSAVYLCASSFASGPKNIQYFGAGTRLSVL.